This TCR beta chain originates from a study of CD8 T cells in Susac syndrome. The RNA, roughly 0.45 to 1 ug, was put through reverse transcription using random hexamers. Multiplex immunoSEQ PCR targeted 54 Vbeta and 13 Jbeta TCR beta segments. MiXCR, run by TCRdb on the immunoSEQ multiplex PCR reads, gives a single entry per CDR3 protein. Here the sample spans 100,000 to 150,000 distinct CDR3 sequences, approximately 95% being singletons. Germline V CDR1 and CDR2: SGHVS, FNYEAQ. CDR3 length: 16 residues. V gave up 1 base and J gave up 0 bases, with 12 bases separating them. The multiple sclerosis controls were treatment-naive patients, and their relapsing-remitting disease was stable or active. Through negative isolation, CD4+ and CD8+ T cells were obtained, while TEMRA cells were enriched using FACS. Findings and caveats of the study: The study conceded that its TCR sequencing and HLA analysis involved relatively few individuals.

Concerning this clonotype itself: The target antigen is unknown.

The sample was CD8+ T cells from PBMCs. The clonotype was recovered from a human donor with multiple sclerosis. This rearrangement joins TRBV7-6 to TRBJ1-2; possible D gene TRBD1, 6 bases. The chain's CDR3 is CASSLGRDTPNYGYTF. The CDR3 bases are TGTGCCAGCAGCTTAGGGCGGGACACTCCTAACTATGGCTACACCTTC.